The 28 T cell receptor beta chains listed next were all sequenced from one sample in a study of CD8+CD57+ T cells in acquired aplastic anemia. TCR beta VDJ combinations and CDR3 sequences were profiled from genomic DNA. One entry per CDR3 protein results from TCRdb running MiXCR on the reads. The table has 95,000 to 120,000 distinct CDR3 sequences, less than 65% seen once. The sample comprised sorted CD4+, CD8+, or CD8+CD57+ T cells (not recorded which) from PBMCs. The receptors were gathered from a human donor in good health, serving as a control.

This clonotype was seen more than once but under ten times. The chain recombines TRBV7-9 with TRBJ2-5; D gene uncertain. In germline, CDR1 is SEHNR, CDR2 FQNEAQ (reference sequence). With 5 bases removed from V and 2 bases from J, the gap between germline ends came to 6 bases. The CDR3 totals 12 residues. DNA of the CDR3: TGTGCCAGCAGCCAGCTACAAGAGACCCAGTACTTC. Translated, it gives CASSQLQETQYF. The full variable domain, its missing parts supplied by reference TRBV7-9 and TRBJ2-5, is DTGVSQNPRHKITKRGQNVTFRCDPISEHNRLYWYRQTLGQGPEFLTYFQNEAQLEKSRLLSDRFSAERPKGSFSTLEIQRTEQGDSAMYLCASSQLQETQYFGPGTRLLVL.

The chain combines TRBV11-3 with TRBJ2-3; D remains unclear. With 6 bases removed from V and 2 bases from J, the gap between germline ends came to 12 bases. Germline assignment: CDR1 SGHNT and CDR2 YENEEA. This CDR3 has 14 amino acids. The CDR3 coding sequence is TGTGCCAGCAGACTTATTACGGCCACAGATACGCAGTATTTT. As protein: CASRLITATDTQYF.

The CDR3 loop reads CASSLVNGRGEQFF. The CDR3 DNA reads as TGTGCCAGCAGCTTAGTAAACGGGAGGGGTGAGCAGTTCTTC. The chain uses TRBV7-3 and TRBJ2-1; 8 nucleotides agree with TRBD2. The junction had 6 bases not matched to a gene; V was cut back by 2 bases and J by 9 bases. Germline V gene lookup returns CDR1 SGHTA and CDR2 FQGTGA. This CDR3 contains 14 residues.

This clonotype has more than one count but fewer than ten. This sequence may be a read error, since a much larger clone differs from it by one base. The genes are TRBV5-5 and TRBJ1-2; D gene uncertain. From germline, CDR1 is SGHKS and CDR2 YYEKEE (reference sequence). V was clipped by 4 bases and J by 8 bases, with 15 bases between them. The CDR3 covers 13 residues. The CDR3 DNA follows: TGTGCCAGCAGCCCAGAGGGTGCCAGCGGCTACACCTTC. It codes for CASSPEGASGYTF.

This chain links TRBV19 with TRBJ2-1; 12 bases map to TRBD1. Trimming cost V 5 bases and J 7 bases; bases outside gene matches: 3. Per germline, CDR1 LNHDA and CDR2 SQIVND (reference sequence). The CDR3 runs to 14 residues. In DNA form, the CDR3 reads TGTGCCAGTAGTGGGACAGGGGGCATAAATGAGCAGTTCTTC. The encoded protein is CASSGTGGINEQFF.

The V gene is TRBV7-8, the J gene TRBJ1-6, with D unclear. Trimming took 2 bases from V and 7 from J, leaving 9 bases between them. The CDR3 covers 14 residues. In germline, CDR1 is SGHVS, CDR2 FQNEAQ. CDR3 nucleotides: TGTGCCAGCAGCTTATGGACGGAGAATTCACCCCTCCACTTT. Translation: CASSLWTENSPLHF.

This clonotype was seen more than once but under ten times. The CDR3 region has the DNA TGCAGCGTTGAGGGGCTAGCGGCTAGCGGAAACACAGATACGCAGTATTTT. Translation: CSVEGLAASGNTDTQYF. The rearrangement links TRBV29-1 to TRBJ2-3; 7 bases fit TRBD2. From germline, CDR1 is SQVTM and CDR2 ANQGSEA. The CDR3 spans 17 residues. Trimming removed 3 bases from V and 2 bases from J; junction bases left unmatched: 14.

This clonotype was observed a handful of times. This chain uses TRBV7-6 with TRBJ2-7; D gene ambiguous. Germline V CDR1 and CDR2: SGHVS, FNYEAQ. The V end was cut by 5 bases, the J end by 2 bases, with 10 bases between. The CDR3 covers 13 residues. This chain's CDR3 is CASSRHTAYEQYF. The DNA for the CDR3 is TGTGCCAGCAGCCGCCATACGGCCTACGAGCAGTACTTC.

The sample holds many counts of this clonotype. The CDR3 coding sequence is TGTGCCAGCTCACCCACCGACATGCCCCGTGCGGGGGGGCTGTACGAGCAGTACTTC. It yields the protein CASSPTDMPRAGGLYEQYF. V usage is TRBV25-1 and J usage is TRBJ2-7; 9 positions agree with TRBD2. The V gene end was trimmed by 8 bases and the J gene end by 4 bases; junction bases not matched to a gene: 24. Germline-derived CDR1 and CDR2 are MGHDK and SYGVNS. This CDR3 has 19 residues.

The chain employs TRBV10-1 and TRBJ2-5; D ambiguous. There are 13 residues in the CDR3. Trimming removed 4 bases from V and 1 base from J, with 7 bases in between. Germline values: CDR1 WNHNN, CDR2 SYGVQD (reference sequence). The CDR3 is CASSGAAQETQYF. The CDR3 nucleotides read TGCGCCAGCAGTGGGGCAGCCCAAGAGACCCAGTACTTC.

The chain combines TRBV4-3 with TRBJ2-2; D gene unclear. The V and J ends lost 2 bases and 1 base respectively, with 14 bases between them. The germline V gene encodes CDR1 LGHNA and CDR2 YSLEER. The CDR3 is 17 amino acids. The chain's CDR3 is CASSQYYPQENTGELFF. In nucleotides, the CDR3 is TGCGCCAGCAGCCAATACTACCCCCAGGAGAACACCGGGGAGCTGTTTTTT.

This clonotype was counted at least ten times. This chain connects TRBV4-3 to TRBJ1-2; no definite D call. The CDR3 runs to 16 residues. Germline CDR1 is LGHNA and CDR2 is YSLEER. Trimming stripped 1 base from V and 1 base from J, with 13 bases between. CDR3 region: CASSQVWPEINYGYTF. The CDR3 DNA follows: TGCGCCAGCAGCCAAGTTTGGCCAGAGATTAACTATGGCTACACCTTC.

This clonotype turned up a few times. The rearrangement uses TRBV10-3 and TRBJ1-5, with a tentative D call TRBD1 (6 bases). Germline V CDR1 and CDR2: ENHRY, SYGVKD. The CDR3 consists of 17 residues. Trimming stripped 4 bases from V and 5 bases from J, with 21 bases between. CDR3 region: CAISAGAERGGHQPQHF. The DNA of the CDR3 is TGTGCCATCAGTGCGGGGGCAGAAAGGGGAGGCCATCAGCCCCAGCATTTT.

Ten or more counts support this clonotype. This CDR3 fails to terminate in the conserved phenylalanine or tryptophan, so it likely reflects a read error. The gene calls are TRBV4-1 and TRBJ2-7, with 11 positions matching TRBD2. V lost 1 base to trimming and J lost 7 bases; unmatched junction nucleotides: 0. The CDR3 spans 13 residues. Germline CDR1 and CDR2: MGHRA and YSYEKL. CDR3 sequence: CASSQGTSGEQYI. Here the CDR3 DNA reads TGCGCCAGCAGCCAAGGGACTAGCGGGGAGCAGTACATC.

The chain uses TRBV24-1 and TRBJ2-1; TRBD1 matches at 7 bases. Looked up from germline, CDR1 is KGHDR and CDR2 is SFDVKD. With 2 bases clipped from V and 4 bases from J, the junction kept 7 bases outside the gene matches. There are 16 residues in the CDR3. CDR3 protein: CATSDSRGSAYNEQFF. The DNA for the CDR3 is TGTGCCACCAGTGATTCCAGGGGGTCTGCTTACAATGAGCAGTTCTTC.

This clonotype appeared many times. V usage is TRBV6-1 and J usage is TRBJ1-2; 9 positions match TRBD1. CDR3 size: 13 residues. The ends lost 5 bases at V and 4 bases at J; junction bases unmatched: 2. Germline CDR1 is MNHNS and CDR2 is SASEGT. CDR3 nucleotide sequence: TGTGCCAGCAGTCCGGACAGGGGCTATGGCTACACCTTC. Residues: CASSPDRGYGYTF.

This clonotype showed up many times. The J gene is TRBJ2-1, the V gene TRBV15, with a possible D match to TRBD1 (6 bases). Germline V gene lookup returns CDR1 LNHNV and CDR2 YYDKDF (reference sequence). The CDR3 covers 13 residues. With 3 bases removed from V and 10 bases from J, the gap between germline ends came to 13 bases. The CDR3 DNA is TGTGCCACCAGCAGCAACAGGGAAAGGGAGCAGTTCTTC. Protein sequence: CATSSNREREQFF.

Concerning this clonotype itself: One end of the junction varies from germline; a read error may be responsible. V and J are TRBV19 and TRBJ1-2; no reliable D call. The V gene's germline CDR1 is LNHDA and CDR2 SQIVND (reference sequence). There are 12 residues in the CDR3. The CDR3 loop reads CASSPTNYGYTF. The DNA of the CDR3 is TGCGCCAGTAGTCCCACTAACTATGGCTACACCTTC.

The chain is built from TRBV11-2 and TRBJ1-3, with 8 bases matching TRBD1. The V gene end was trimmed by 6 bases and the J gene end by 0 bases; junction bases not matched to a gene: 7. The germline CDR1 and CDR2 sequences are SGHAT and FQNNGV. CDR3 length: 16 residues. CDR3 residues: CASSCGQGISGNTIYF. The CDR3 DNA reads TGTGCCAGCAGTTGTGGACAGGGTATCTCTGGAAACACCATATATTTT.

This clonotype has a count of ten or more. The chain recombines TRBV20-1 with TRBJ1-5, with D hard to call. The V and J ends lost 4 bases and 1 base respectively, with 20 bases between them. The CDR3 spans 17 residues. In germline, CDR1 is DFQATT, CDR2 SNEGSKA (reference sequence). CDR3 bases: TGCAGTGCTACGTCTATAAGAGGGCTCGGGAGCAATCAGCCCCAGCATTTT. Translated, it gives CSATSIRGLGSNQPQHF.

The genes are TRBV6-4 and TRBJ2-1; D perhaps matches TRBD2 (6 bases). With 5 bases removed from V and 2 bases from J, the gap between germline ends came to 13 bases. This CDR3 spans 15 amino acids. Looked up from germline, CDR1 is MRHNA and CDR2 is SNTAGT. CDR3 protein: CASSNGGNPYNEQFF. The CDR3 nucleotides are TGTGCCAGCAGTAACGGGGGAAACCCCTACAATGAGCAGTTCTTC.

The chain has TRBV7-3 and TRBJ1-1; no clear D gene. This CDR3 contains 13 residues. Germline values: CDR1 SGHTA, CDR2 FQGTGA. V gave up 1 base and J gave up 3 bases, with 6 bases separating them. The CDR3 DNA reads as TGTGCCAGCAGCTTAAAATTTGACACTGAAGCTTTCTTT. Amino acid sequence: CASSLKFDTEAFF.

This CDR3 is CASSPWTGNKGEQYF. In DNA, the CDR3 is TGTGCCAGCAGCCCTTGGACAGGGAATAAGGGCGAGCAGTACTTC. This chain uses TRBV10-3 with TRBJ2-7; TRBD1 matches at 8 bases. V shed 10 bases and J 6 bases; nucleotides not matched to a gene: 17. Germline V gives CDR1 ENHRY, CDR2 SYGVKD. CDR3 length: 15 amino acids.

DNA of the CDR3: TGTGCCAGCAGTTATTTTGAGGGGTACAATGAGCAGTTCTTC. Translation gives CASSYFEGYNEQFF. The J gene is TRBJ2-1, the V gene TRBV6-5; D may correspond to TRBD1 or TRBD2 (5 bases each). This CDR3 spans 14 amino acids. The V and J ends lost 3 bases and 4 bases respectively, with 10 bases between them. From germline, CDR1 is MNHEY and CDR2 SVGAGI.

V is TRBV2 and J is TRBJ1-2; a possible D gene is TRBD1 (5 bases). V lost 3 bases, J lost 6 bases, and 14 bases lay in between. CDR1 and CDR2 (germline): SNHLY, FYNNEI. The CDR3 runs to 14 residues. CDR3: CASSELEGRNGYTF. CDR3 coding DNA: TGTGCCAGCAGTGAGCTTGAGGGGCGGAATGGCTACACCTTC.

The CDR3 bases are TGCGCCAGCAGTGATAAGCTGTTTTTT. It specifies CASSDKLFF. The chain has TRBV10-1 and TRBJ2-2; D unresolved. Germline CDR1 reads WNHNN; CDR2 reads SYGVQD (reference sequence). The CDR3 spans 9 residues. Trimming pared 3 bases from V and 12 bases from J, leaving 2 bases between.

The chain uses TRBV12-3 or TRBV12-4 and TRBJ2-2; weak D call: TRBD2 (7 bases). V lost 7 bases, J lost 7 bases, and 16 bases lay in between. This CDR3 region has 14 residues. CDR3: CASNIGGAVGELFF. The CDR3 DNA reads TGTGCCAGCAATATAGGGGGGGCGGTCGGGGAGCTGTTTTTT.

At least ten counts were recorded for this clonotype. The CDR3 DNA follows: TGTGCCAGCAGTGGTGGACAGGGCGGCACAGATACGCAGTATTTT. Encoded protein: CASSGGQGGTDTQYF. The J gene is TRBJ2-3, the V gene TRBV6-1; 8 nucleotides agree with TRBD1. There are 15 residues in the CDR3. V trimming: 4 bases; J trimming: 1 base; junction bases outside the gene matches: 4. Per germline, CDR1 MNHNS and CDR2 SASEGT.